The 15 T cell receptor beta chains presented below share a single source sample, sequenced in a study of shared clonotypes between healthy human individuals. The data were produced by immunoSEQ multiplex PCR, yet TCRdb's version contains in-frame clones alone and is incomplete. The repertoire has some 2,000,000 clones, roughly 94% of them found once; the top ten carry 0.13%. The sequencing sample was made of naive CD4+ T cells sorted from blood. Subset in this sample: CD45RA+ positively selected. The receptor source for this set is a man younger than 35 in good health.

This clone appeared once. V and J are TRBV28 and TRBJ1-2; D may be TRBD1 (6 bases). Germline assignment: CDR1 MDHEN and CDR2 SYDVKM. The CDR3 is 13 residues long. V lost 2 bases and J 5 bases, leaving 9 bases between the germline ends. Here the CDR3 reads CASSLRDKYGYTF. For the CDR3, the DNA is TGTGCCAGCAGTTTACGGGACAAGTATGGCTACACCTTC.

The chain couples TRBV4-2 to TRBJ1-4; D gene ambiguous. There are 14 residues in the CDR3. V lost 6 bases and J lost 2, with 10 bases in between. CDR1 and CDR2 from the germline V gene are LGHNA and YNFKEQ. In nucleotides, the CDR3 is TGTGCCAGCAGTTTCGACGGGACTAATGAAAAACTGTTTTTT. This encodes CASSFDGTNEKLFF.

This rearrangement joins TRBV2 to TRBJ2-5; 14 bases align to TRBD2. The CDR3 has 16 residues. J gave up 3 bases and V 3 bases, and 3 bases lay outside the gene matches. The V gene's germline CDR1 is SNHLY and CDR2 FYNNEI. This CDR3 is CASSDPGLAGEETQYF. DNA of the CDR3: TGTGCCAGCAGTGATCCGGGACTAGCGGGAGAAGAGACCCAGTACTTC. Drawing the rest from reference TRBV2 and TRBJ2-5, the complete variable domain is EPEVTQTPSHQVTQMGQEVILRCVPISNHLYFYWYRQILGQKVEFLVSFYNNEISEKSEIFDDQFSVERPDGSNFTLKIRSTKLEDSAMYFCASSDPGLAGEETQYFGPGTRLLVL.

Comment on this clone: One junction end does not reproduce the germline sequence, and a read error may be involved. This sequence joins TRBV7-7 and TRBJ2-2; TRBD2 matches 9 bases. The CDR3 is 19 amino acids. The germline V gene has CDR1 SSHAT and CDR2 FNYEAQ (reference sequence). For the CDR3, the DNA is TGTGCTAGCAGCTCCGTAACAGCATTCCAGCGGGAGGACACCGGGGAGCTGTTTTTT. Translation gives CASSSVTAFQREDTGELFF.

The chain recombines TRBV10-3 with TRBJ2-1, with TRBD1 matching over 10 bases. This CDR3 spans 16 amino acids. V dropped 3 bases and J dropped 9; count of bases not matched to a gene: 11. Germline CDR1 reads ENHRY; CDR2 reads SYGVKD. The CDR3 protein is CAISEIRGTGVGEQFF. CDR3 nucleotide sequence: TGTGCCATCAGTGAAATAAGGGGGACAGGGGTAGGTGAGCAGTTCTTC.

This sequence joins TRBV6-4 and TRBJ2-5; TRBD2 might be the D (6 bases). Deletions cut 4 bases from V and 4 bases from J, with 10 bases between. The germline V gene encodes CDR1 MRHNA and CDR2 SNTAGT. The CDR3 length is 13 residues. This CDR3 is CASSGGAGETQYF. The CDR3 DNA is TGTGCCAGCAGTGGGGGAGCGGGAGAGACCCAGTACTTC.

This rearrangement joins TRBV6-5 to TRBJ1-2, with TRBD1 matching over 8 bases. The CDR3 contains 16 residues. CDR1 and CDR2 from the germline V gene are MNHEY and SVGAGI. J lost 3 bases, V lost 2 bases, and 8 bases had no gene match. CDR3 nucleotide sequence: TGTGCCAGCAGTTACGACCCAGGGGGCCTCGACTATGGCTACACCTTC. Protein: CASSYDPGGLDYGYTF.

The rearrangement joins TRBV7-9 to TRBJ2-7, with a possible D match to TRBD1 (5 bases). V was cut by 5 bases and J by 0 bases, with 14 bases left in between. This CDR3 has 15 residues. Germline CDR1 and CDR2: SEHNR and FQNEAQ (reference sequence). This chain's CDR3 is CASSPVGPFSYEQYF. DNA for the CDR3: TGTGCCAGCAGCCCCGTGGGGCCGTTCTCCTACGAGCAGTACTTC.

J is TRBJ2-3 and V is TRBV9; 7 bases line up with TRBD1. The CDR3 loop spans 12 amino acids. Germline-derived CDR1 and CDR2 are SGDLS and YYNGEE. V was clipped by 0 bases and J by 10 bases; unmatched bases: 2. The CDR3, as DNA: TGTGCCAGCAGCGTAGACCAGGGGGCGCAGTATTTT. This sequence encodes CASSVDQGAQYF.

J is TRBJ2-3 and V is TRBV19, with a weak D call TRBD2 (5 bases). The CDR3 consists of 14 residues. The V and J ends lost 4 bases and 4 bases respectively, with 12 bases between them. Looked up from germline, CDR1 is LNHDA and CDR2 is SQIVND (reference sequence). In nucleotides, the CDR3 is TGTGCCAGTAGTAGGGAGACTGGCCCAGATACGCAGTATTTT. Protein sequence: CASSRETGPDTQYF. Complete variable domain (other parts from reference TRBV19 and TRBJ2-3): DGGITQSPKYLFRKEGQNVTLSCEQNLNHDAMYWYRQDPGQGLRLIYYSQIVNDFQKGDIAEGYSVSREKKESFPLTVTSAQKNPTAFYLCASSRETGPDTQYFGPGTRLTVL.

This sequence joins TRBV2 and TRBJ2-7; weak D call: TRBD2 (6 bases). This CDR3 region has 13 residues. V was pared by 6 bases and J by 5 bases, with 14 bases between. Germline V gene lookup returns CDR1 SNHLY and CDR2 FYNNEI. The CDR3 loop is CASRATSTHEQYF. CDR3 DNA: TGTGCCAGCAGGGCGACTAGTACCCACGAGCAGTACTTC.

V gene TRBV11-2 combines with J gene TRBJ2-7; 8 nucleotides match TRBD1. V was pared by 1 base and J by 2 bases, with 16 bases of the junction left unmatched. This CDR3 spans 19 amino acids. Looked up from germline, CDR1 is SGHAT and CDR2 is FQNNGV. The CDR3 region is CASSLGTGRLTLKAYEQYF. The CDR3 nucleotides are TGTGCCAGCAGCTTAGGGACAGGGCGTCTAACCTTGAAGGCCTACGAGCAGTACTTC.

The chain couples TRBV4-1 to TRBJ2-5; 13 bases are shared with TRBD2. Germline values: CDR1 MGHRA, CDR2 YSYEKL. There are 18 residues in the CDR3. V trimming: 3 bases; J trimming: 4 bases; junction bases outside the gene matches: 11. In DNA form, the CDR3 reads TGCGCCAGCAGCCACCGACTAGCGGGGGGCCGGAAAGGAGAGACCCAGTACTTC. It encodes CASSHRLAGGRKGETQYF.

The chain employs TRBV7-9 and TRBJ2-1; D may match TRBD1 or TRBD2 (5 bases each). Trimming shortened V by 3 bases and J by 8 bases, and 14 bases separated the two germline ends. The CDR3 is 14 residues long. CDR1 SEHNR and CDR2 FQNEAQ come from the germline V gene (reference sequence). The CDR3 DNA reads TGTGCCAGCAGCTTCGTTAGTTTGGGGGATGAGCAGTTCTTC. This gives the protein CASSFVSLGDEQFF.

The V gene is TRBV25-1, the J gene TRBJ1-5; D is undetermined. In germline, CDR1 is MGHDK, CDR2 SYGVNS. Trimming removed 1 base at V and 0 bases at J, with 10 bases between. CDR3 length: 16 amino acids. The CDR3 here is CASSESLPASNQPQHF. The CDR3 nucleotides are TGTGCCAGCAGTGAATCCCTACCGGCTAGCAATCAGCCCCAGCATTTT.